Described below is a single TCR beta chain sequence and its context. A few counts support this clonotype. The antigen this receptor binds is unknown. Base qualities were left out, and no much larger clone turns up one base away. The data originate from a study of blood T cells in healthy people across ages (dated by TCRdb to 2013 to 2016). Background on the whole study: In model experiments, template switching captured about one uniquely barcoded TCR beta cDNA molecule for every two T cells. Using deep sequencing normalized with unique cDNA molecular identifiers, the study measured how TCR beta repertoire diversity changes with age. Donors were grouped into four age groups: young (average approximately 15 years), middle-aged (roughly 37), aged (around 60) and long-lived (approximately 81). Donors of different ages were randomly distributed across sequencing lanes to avoid experimental bias. Two additional independent replicas of 1 million unique cDNA reads from the same blood draw were analyzed for two donors (one aged 18 to 30 and one aged 80 or older). General findings and caveats noted by the study authors: As age increased, observed TCR beta diversity per million T cells dropped in a roughly linear way, and a significant reduction was already evident by age about 40. The percentage of naive T cells measured by flow cytometry correlated strongly with observed TCR beta diversity. Compared with the aged group, the long-lived group had more naive CD4+ T cells, fewer expanded clones and increased TCR diversity, a pattern suggesting age selection. Since profiling was done on bulk unsorted PBMCs, naive and antigen-experienced compartments could not be conclusively compared. Because the CMV infection status of the donors was unknown, age-related changes in expanded clonotypes may potentially have been confounded. Estimates of total diversity from one million sequenced T cells were regarded as lower bounds and underestimates.

Donors were roughly 40 systemically healthy Caucasian individuals from Russia aged roughly 6 to 90 years. Each donor gave 8 to 10 milliliters of peripheral blood, drawn into EDTA-treated Vacutainer tubes. Ficoll-Paque density-gradient centrifugation was used to isolate PBMCs, with at least 6.5 million obtained per sample. Trizol reagent was used to extract total RNA from the PBMCs, yielding at least 6 micrograms per sample. The percentages of naive CD45RAhigh/CD27high T cells were determined by flow cytometry on a PBMC aliquot from every donor. CDR1 and CDR2 (MGHRA, YSYEKL) derive from the germline V gene. The CDR3 covers 16 residues, taking in both the cysteine and the phenylalanine. Left in the record is the CDR3 DNA by itself, 48 bases read in frame from the first base. Trimming accounts for 3 bases at V and 4 bases at J, while the number of junction bases matched to no gene is 7. Libraries were constructed by 5' RACE. The reads were generated on an Illumina HiSeq 2500. A second roughly 6 to 12 cycle PCR used a sample-barcoded 5' primer and a J-beta primer mix. A template-switch 5' adaptor carrying 12 random nucleotides introduced a unique molecular identifier onto each TCR beta cDNA molecule. Each sample yielded at least 3 million CDR3-containing paired-end reads. All of the RNA was converted into first-strand cDNA using the Mint cDNA synthesis kit, with a TRBC-specific oligonucleotide serving as the primer. Following uracil-DNA glycosylase treatment, all cDNA underwent a first 18-cycle PCR with the universal primers M1SS and BC2_uni_R. The paper's data handling went like this. Each sample was normalized by randomly selecting 1 million high-quality reads, each carrying a distinct molecular identifier. Reads sharing molecular identifiers were discarded rather than binned into consensus sequences. MiTCR, with a Q25 quality threshold and the strictest error-elimination algorithm, was used for CDR3 identification, clonotype clustering and error correction. A nonparametric unseen species model with Euler transformation was used to estimate lower-bound total TCR beta diversity. TCRdb cleaned the public reads at Q25 with fastp, built clones with MiXCR and kept in-frame beta chains. Each entry is one CDR3 protein sequence, shown with its most common DNA and genes. TCRdb, not the original authors, processed these V and J calls. This sample comprises some 1.7 million distinct CDR3 sequences, 25% to 30% of them detected only once. In total, the top ten clones hold less than 9.5% of the sample.

The source of this sequence is a young woman in good health. Sequences were obtained from blood. Recombination connected TRBV4-1 to TRBJ2-3, and TRBD2 matches 10 of the central bases. This receptor carries the CDR3 CASSQRAGGPPDTQYF. Read as DNA, the sequence is TGCGCCAGCAGCCAGCGAGCGGGAGGGCCCCCAGATACGCAGTATTTT.